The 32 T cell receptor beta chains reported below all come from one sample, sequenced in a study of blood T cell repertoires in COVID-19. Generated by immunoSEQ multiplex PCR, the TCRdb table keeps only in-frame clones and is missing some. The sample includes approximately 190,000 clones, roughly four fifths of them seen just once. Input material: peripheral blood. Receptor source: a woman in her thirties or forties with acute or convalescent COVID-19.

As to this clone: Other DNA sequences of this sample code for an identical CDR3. CDR3 residues: CATASGLTPNEQFF. The CDR3 DNA follows: TGTGCCACTGCATCGGGACTAACCCCAAATGAGCAGTTCTTC. The rearrangement uses TRBV5-4 and TRBJ2-1; 7 nucleotides align to TRBD2. The CDR3 is 14 residues long. Losses at the gene ends were 9 bases for V and 7 bases for J; bases not matched to a gene: 13. The germline CDR1 and CDR2 sequences are SGHNT and YYREEE (reference sequence).

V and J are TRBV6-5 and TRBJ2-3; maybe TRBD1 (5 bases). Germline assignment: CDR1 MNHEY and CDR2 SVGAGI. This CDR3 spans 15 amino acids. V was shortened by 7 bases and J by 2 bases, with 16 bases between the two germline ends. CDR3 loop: CASTHQGGNTDTQYF. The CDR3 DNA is TGTGCCAGCACCCACCAGGGCGGTAACACAGATACGCAGTATTTT.

CDR3 protein: CASSSGATEAFF. CDR3 DNA sequence: TGTGCCAGCAGTTCAGGGGCCACTGAAGCTTTCTTT. V gene TRBV27 combines with J gene TRBJ1-1, with D perhaps TRBD1 (6 bases). CDR1 and CDR2 (germline): MNHEY, SMNVEV (reference sequence). The CDR3 runs 12 residues. V gave up 4 bases and J gave up 4 bases, with 7 bases separating them.

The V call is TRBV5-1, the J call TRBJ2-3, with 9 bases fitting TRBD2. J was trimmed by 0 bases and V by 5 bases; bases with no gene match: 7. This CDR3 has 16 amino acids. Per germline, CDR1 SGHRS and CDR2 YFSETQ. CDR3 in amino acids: CASSPGGLASTDTQYF. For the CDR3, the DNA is TGCGCCAGCAGTCCGGGGGGACTAGCAAGCACAGATACGCAGTATTTT.

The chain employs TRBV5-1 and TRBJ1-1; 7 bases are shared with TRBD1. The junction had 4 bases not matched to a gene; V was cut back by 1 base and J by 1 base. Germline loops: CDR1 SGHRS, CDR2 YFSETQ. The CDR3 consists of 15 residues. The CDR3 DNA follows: TGCGCCAGCAGCTTGCTGGGGACAGCGAACACTGAAGCTTTCTTT. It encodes CASSLLGTANTEAFF.

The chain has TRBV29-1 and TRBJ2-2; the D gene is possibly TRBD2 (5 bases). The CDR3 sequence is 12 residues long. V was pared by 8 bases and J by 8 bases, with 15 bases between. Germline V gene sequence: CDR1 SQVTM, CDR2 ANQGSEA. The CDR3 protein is CSCGLAVGELFF. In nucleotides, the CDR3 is TGCAGCTGTGGGCTAGCTGTAGGGGAGCTGTTTTTT.

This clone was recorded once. The CDR3 DNA sequence: TGTGCCAGTAGTACAGGCCCCGGACAGCCCGGGGTAACCTACAATGAGCAGTTCTTC. This translates into CASSTGPGQPGVTYNEQFF. The V and J genes are TRBV19 and TRBJ2-1, with D perhaps TRBD1 (6 bases). From germline, CDR1 is LNHDA and CDR2 SQIVND (reference sequence). The V end lost 4 bases, the J end lost 2 bases, and 24 bases lay between the germline ends. CDR3 length equals 19 residues.

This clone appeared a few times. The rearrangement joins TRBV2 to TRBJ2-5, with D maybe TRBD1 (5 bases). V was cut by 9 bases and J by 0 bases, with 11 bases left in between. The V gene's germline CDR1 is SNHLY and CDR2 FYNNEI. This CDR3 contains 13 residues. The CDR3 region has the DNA TGTGCCAGTACCCAGGGTTACCAAGAGACCCAGTACTTC. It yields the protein CASTQGYQETQYF.

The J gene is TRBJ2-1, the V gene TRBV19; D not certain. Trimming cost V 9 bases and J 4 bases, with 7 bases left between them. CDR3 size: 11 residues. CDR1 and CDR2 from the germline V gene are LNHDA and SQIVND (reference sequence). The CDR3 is CASADYNEQFF. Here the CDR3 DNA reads TGTGCCAGCGCAGATTACAATGAGCAGTTCTTC.

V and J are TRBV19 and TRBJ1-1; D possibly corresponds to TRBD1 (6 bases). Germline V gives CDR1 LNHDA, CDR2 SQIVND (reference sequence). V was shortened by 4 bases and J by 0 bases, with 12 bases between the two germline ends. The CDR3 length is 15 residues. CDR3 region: CASSTNRAMNTEAFF. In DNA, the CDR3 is TGTGCCAGTAGTACAAACAGGGCAATGAACACTGAAGCTTTCTTT. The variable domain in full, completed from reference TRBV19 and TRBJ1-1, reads DGGITQSPKYLFRKEGQNVTLSCEQNLNHDAMYWYRQDPGQGLRLIYYSQIVNDFQKGDIAEGYSVSREKKESFPLTVTSAQKNPTAFYLCASSTNRAMNTEAFFGQGTRLTVV.

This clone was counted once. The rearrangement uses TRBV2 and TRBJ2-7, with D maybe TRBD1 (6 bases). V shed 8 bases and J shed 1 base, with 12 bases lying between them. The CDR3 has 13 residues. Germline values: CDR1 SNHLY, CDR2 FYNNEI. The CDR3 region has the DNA TGTGCCAGCTGCAGACAGGAGTCCTACGAGCAGTACTTC. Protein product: CASCRQESYEQYF. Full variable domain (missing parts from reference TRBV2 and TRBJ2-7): EPEVTQTPSHQVTQMGQEVILRCVPISNHLYFYWYRQILGQKVEFLVSFYNNEISEKSEIFDDQFSVERPDGSNFTLKIRSTKLEDSAMYFCASCRQESYEQYFGPGTRLTVT.

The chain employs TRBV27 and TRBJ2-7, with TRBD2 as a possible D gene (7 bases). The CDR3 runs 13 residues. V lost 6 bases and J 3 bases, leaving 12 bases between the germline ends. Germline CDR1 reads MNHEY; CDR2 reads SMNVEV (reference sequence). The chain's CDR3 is CASRRGLGYEQYF. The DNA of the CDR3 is TGTGCCAGCAGGCGGGGGCTGGGCTACGAGCAGTACTTC.

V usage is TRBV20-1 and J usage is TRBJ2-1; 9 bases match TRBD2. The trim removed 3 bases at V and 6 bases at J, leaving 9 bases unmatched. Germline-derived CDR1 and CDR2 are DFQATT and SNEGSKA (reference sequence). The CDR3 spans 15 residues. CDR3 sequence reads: CSASLQRGAGNEQFF. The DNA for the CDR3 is TGCAGTGCTAGTCTTCAGCGGGGGGCAGGCAATGAGCAGTTCTTC.

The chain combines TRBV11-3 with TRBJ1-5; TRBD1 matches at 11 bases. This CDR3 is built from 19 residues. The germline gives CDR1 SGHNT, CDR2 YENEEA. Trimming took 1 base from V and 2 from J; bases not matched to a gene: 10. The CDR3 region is CASSLGLMGTGGCNQPQHF. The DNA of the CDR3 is TGTGCCAGCAGCTTAGGGTTGATGGGGACAGGGGGATGCAATCAGCCCCAGCATTTT.

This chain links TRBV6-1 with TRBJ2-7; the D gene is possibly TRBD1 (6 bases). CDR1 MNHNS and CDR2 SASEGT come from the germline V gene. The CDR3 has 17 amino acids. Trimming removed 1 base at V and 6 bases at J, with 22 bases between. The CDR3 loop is CASSEVFIGGRALEQYF. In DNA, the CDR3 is TGTGCCAGCAGTGAAGTCTTTATAGGGGGTCGGGCCCTCGAGCAGTACTTC.

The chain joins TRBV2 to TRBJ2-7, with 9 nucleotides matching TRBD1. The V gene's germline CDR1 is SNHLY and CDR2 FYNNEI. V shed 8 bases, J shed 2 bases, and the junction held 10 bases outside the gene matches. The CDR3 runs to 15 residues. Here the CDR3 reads CASGETGGTAYEQYF. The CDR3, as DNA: TGTGCCAGCGGGGAGACAGGGGGAACCGCCTACGAGCAGTACTTC.

The CDR3 DNA reads TGTGCCAGCAGTCACCTCTTAGCCGGGACAGGGGGCTTCAATCAGCCCCAGCATTTT. Its protein product is CASSHLLAGTGGFNQPQHF. The V and J genes are TRBV2 and TRBJ1-5, with 12 bases fitting TRBD1. This CDR3 contains 19 residues. J gave up 3 bases and V 5 bases, and 14 bases lay outside the gene matches. From germline, CDR1 is SNHLY and CDR2 FYNNEI.

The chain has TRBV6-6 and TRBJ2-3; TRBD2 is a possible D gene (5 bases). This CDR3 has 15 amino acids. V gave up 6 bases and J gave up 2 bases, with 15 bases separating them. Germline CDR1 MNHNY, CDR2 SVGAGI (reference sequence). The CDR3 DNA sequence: TGTGCCAGCAGCCTGGACTCGCCCAACACAGATACGCAGTATTTT. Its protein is CASSLDSPNTDTQYF.

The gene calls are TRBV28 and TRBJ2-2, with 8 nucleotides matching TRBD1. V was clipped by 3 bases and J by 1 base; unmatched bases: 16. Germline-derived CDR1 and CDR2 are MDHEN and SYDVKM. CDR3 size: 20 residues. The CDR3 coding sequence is TGTGCCAGCAGTTTTGGTTGGGGTAGGGGGACAGGTCAGAACACCGGGGAGCTGTTTTTT. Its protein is CASSFGWGRGTGQNTGELFF.

CDR3 sequence reads: CASSYSEGGTYEQYF. In nucleotides, the CDR3 is TGTGCCAGCAGTTACTCCGAAGGGGGAACCTACGAGCAGTACTTC. V usage is TRBV6-5 and J usage is TRBJ2-7; D is possibly TRBD1 (6 bases). The CDR3 loop spans 15 amino acids. The V gene lost 0 bases and the J gene lost 2 bases, with 11 bases spanning the gap. Germline lookup yields CDR1 MNHEY and CDR2 SVGAGI.

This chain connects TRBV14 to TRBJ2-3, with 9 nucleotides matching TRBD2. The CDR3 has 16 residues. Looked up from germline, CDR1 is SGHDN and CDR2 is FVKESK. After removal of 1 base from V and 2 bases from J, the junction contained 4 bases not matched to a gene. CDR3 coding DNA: TGTGCCAGCAGCCAAGGAGCGGGGGGAAACACAGATACGCAGTATTTT. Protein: CASSQGAGGNTDTQYF. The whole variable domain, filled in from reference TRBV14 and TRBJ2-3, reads EAGVTQFPSHSVIEKGQTVTLRCDPISGHDNLYWYRRVMGKEIKFLLHFVKESKQDESGMPNNRFLAERTGGTYSTLKVQPAELEDSGVYFCASSQGAGGNTDTQYFGPGTRLTVL.

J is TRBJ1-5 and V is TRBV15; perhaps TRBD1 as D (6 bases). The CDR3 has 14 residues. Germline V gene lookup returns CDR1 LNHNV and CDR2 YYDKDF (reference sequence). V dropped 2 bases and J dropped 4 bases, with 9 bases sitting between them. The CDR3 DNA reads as TGTGCCACCAGCAGACAGGGGTTTAATCAGCCCCAGCATTTT. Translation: CATSRQGFNQPQHF.

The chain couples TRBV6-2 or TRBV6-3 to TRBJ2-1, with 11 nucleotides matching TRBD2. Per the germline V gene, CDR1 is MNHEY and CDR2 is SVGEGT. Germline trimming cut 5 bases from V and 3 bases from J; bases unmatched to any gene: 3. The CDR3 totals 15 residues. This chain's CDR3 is CASSILAGGYNEQFF. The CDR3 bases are TGTGCCAGCAGTATTCTAGCGGGGGGCTACAATGAGCAGTTCTTC.

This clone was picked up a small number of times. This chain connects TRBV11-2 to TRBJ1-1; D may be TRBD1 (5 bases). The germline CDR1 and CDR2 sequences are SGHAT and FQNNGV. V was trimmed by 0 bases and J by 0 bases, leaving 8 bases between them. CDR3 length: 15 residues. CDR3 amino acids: CASSLDQGLNTEAFF. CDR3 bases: TGTGCCAGCAGCTTAGATCAGGGATTGAACACTGAAGCTTTCTTT.

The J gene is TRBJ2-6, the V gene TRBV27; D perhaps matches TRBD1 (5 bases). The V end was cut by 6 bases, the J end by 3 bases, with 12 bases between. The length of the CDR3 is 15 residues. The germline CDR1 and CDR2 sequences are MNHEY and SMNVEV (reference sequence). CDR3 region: CASRIYRNGANVLTF. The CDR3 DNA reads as TGTGCCAGCAGAATTTACAGGAATGGGGCCAACGTCCTGACTTTC.

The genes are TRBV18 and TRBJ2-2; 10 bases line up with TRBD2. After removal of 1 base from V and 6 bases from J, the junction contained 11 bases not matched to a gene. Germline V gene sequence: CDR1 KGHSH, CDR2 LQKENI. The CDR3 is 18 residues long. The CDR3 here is CASSPRMASGRGAGELFF. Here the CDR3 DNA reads TGTGCCAGCTCACCACGGATGGCTAGCGGGAGAGGGGCCGGGGAGCTGTTTTTT.

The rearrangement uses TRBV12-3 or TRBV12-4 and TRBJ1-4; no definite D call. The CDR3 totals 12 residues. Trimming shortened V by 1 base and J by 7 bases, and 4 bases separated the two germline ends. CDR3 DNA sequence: TGTGCCAGCAGTTTAGGAGGTGAAAAACTGTTTTTT. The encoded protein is CASSLGGEKLFF.

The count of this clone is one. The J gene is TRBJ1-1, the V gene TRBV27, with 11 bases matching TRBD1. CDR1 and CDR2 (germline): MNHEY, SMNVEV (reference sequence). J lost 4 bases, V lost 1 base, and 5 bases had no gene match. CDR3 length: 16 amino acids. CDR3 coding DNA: TGTGCCAGCAGTTTATTGTCCGGGACAGGGGGCACTGAAGCTTTCTTT. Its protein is CASSLLSGTGGTEAFF.

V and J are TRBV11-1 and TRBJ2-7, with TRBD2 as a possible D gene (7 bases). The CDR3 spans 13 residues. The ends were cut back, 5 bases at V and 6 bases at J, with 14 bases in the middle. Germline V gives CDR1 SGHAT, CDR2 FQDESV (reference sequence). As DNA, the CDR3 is TGTGCCAGCAGCCGGTTAGGGGGGGCCGAGCAGTACTTC. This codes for CASSRLGGAEQYF.

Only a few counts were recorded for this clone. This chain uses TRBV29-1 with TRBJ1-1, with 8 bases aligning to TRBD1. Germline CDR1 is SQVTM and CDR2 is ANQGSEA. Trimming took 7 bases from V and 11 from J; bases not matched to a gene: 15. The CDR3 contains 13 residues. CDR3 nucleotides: TGCAGCGGGAGGACAGGGAATGGCAGGAACGCTTTCTTT. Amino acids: CSGRTGNGRNAFF.

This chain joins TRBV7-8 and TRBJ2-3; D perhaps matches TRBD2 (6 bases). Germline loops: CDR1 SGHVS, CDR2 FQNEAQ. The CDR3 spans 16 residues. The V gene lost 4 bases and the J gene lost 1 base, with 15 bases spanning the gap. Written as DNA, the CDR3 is TGTGCCAGCAGCTCGGGAAAACTAGCTGGCACAGATACGCAGTATTTT. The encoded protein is CASSSGKLAGTDTQYF.

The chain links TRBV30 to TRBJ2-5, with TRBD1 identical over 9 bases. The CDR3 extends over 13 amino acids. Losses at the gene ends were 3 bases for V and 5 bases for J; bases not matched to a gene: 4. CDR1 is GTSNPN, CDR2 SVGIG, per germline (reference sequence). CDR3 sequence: CAWRQGAVETQYF. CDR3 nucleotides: TGTGCCTGGAGACAGGGGGCTGTTGAGACCCAGTACTTC.